The 14 T cell receptor beta chains in this list originate from one sample, sequenced in a study of shared clonotypes between healthy human individuals. Assay used: immunoSEQ multiplex PCR; TCRdb lists only in-frame clones, some missing. The top ten clones hold more than 0.1% of a sample with millions of clones, over 85% of them seen once. Material for sequencing was naive CD4+ T cells sorted from blood. As to subset: CD45RA+ positively selected. The receptors originated from a man younger than 35 in good health.

The V call is TRBV6-5, the J call TRBJ1-2; TRBD1 aligns across 8 bases. The germline V gene has CDR1 MNHEY and CDR2 SVGAGI. J gave up 4 bases and V 2 bases, and 3 bases lay outside the gene matches. The CDR3 covers 14 residues. CDR3 sequence reads: CASSYLGQAYGYTF. In nucleotides, the CDR3 is TGTGCCAGCAGTTACCTGGGACAGGCCTATGGCTACACCTTC.

The V and J genes are TRBV18 and TRBJ2-7, with D perhaps matching TRBD1 (6 bases). The V gene's germline CDR1 is KGHSH and CDR2 LQKENI. V shed 8 bases and J shed 0 bases, with 20 bases lying between them. The CDR3 is 16 amino acids. CDR3 nucleotides: TGTGCCAGCGCCGAATGGGGGCGCTCTCCCTCCTACGAGCAGTACTTC. Protein: CASAEWGRSPSYEQYF.

J is TRBJ1-2 and V is TRBV10-3; weak D call: TRBD1 (6 bases). The V end lost 3 bases, the J end lost 0 bases, and 8 bases lay between the germline ends. This CDR3 contains 14 residues. Looked up from germline, CDR1 is ENHRY and CDR2 is SYGVKD. The CDR3 region has the DNA TGTGCCATCAGTGACAGGGGAGCTAACTATGGCTACACCTTC. Its protein is CAISDRGANYGYTF.

This chain connects TRBV6-1 to TRBJ2-3; D might be TRBD1 (6 bases). The germline V and J ends were trimmed by 7 bases and 0 bases, with 14 bases remaining between them. This CDR3 region has 15 residues. Germline values: CDR1 MNHNS, CDR2 SASEGT. The CDR3 spells CASTETGSSTDTQYF. The CDR3 DNA reads as TGTGCCAGCACCGAGACAGGTTCTAGCACAGATACGCAGTATTTT.

The genes are TRBV6-1 and TRBJ2-5, with 11 bases identical to TRBD2. Looked up from germline, CDR1 is MNHNS and CDR2 is SASEGT. The J segment lost 5 bases and the V segment lost 3 bases, leaving 5 bases of the junction unmatched. This CDR3 contains 15 residues. The CDR3 region is CASSDNSGRGETQYF. In DNA, the CDR3 is TGTGCCAGCAGTGATAATAGCGGGAGGGGGGAGACCCAGTACTTC.

This clone has a single count. The chain recombines TRBV30 with TRBJ1-2; D gene ambiguous. This CDR3 is 12 amino acids long. Germline values: CDR1 GTSNPN, CDR2 SVGIG (reference sequence). Deletions cut 5 bases from V and 9 bases from J, with 16 bases between. The chain's CDR3 is CAWGGPGQRYTF. In DNA, the CDR3 is TGTGCCTGGGGTGGGCCAGGTCAACGCTACACCTTC.

This clone was seen just once. The chain uses TRBV10-3 and TRBJ2-1, with 7 bases that match TRBD2. The V gene's germline CDR1 is ENHRY and CDR2 SYGVKD. The V and J ends lost 10 bases and 6 bases, in that order; junction bases with no gene match: 6. This CDR3 is built from 12 residues. CDR3 DNA sequence: TGTGCCACCCGCGCGGGAGTCAATGAGCAGTTCTTC. The encoded protein is CATRAGVNEQFF.

The V gene is TRBV19, the J gene TRBJ2-7, with 9 bases fitting TRBD1. With V trimmed by 5 bases and J by 6 bases, 5 bases remained unmatched. The CDR3 has 13 amino acids. From germline, CDR1 is LNHDA and CDR2 SQIVND (reference sequence). This CDR3 reads CASSPGTGSEQYF. For the CDR3, the DNA is TGTGCCAGTAGTCCTGGGACAGGGTCCGAGCAGTACTTC.

About this clone itself: Other nucleotide sequences from this sample produce the same CDR3. This chain uses TRBV6-5 with TRBJ1-1; D unclear. V lost 7 bases and J lost 5, with 8 bases in between. The CDR3 is 11 amino acids. Germline V gene sequence: CDR1 MNHEY, CDR2 SVGAGI. CDR3 in amino acids: CASMGNTEAFF. The CDR3 nucleotides read TGTGCCAGCATGGGCAATACTGAAGCTTTCTTT.

The chain couples TRBV28 to TRBJ1-5; D gene unclear. CDR1 is MDHEN and CDR2 is SYDVKM in the germline V gene. The V end lost 5 bases, the J end lost 6 bases, and 11 bases lay between the germline ends. This CDR3 comprises 13 residues. The CDR3 here is CASSQALGQPQHF. CDR3 nucleotides: TGTGCCAGCAGTCAAGCCTTGGGTCAGCCCCAGCATTTT.

This clone appeared a single time. V gene TRBV30 combines with J gene TRBJ2-7; the match to TRBD2 covers 8 bases. Unmatched junction bases numbered 8, after V lost 2 bases and J lost 5 bases. The CDR3 covers 14 residues. Germline-derived CDR1 and CDR2 are GTSNPN and SVGIG (reference sequence). CDR3 amino acids: CAWSLAGGSHEQYF. CDR3 in DNA: TGTGCCTGGAGTCTCGCGGGAGGTTCCCACGAGCAGTACTTC.

The genes are TRBV28 and TRBJ1-3; a weak D match, TRBD1 (6 bases). This CDR3 is 18 amino acids long. Per the germline V gene, CDR1 is MDHEN and CDR2 is SYDVKM. V shed 6 bases and J shed 0 bases, with 21 bases lying between them. The CDR3 DNA is TGTGCCAGCAGCCGAGATGGGCCCGGACAGAGCTCTGGAAACACCATATATTTT. This encodes CASSRDGPGQSSGNTIYF.

The rearrangement joins TRBV19 to TRBJ2-7, with D tentatively TRBD1 (6 bases). Trimming took 5 bases from V and 3 from J, leaving 23 bases between them. The germline V gene has CDR1 LNHDA and CDR2 SQIVND (reference sequence). This CDR3 is 17 amino acids long. CDR3 protein: CASSVSGTSERFYEQYF. DNA for the CDR3: TGTGCCAGTAGTGTATCCGGGACATCGGAAAGATTCTACGAGCAGTACTTC.

The chain couples TRBV15 to TRBJ2-7, with unresolved D. Trimming cost V 0 bases and J 3 bases, with 9 bases left between them. CDR1 and CDR2 from the germline V gene are LNHNV and YYDKDF (reference sequence). The CDR3 contains 14 residues. Written as DNA, the CDR3 is TGTGCCACCAGCAGAGATCCCTCGGTCTACGAGCAGTACTTC. Protein product: CATSRDPSVYEQYF.